This section outlines one T cell receptor (beta chain) sequence together with its context. The primer mix had 60 Vbeta and 13 Jbeta primers. The table came from immunoSEQ multiplex PCR; TCRdb's copy has only in-frame clones and leaves some out. Of about 200,000 clones in the sample, roughly 84% were seen once. This sample is drawn from a study of cytomegalovirus exposure and HLA in healthy donors. Per germline, CDR1 MNHNS and CDR2 SASEGT. Trimming shortened V by 8 bases and J by 2 bases, and 16 bases separated the two germline ends. The CDR3 is 14 amino acids. The J gene is TRBJ2-7, the V gene TRBV6-1; D is possibly TRBD2 (6 bases). The source material was PBMCs. The source is a man aged 45-60 years in good health and CMV-seronegative. The CDR3 bases are TGTGCCAGCGTTAAGCAGGGAGGTACCTACGAGCAGTACTTC. It specifies CASVKQGGTYEQYF.